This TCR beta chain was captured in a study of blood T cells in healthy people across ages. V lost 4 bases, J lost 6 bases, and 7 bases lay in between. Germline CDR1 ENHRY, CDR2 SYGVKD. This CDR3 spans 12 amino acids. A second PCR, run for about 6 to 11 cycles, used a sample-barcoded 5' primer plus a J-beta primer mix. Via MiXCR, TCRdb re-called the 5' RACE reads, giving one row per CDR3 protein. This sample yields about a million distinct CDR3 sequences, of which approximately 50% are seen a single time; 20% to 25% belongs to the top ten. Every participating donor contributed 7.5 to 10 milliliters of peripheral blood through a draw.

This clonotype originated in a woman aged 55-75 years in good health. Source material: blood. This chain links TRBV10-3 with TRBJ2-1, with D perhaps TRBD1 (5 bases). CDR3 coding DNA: TGTGCCATCAGTGCGACAGCCAATGAGCAGTTCTTC. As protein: CAISATANEQFF.